This TCR beta chain was obtained from a study (dated by TCRdb to about 2016). Many counts were recorded for this clonotype. Its cognate antigen has yet to be identified. Base quality data are lacking; no much larger clone is found one base away. The method was RT-PCR. Reads for this sample came from an Illumina MiSeq. In-frame beta chains were kept once TCRdb had trimmed the public reads at Q25 with fastp and called clones with MiXCR. Each record represents a unique CDR3 protein, reported with the most common genes and DNA among its rows. The sample yields more than 550,000 distinct CDR3 sequences; 13% to 15% were counted once. The top ten clonotypes cover 3.6% of the sample. Looking up the germline V gene yields CDR1 SGHAT and CDR2 FQNNGV. The V end gives up 5 bases and the J end 5 bases, leaving 5 bases in the junction not matched to a gene. From the cysteine through the phenylalanine, the CDR3 covers 15 amino acids. This entry keeps only the CDR3 DNA: 45 bases, framed from base 1.

The chain is assembled from TRBV11-2 and TRBJ2-2; 10 of the junction bases match TRBD2. The sample taken for sequencing was memory CD4+ T cells from blood. The TCR sequence derives from a female donor in good health, serving as a healthy control. This receptor has the CDR3 CASSRLTSGTGELFF. The DNA sequence is given as TGTGCCAGCAGCCGATTGACTAGCGGGACCGGGGAGCTGTTTTTT. The entire variable domain, with the stretches around the CDR3 drawn from the reference TRBV11-2 and TRBJ2-2 proteins, is EAGVAQSPRYKIIEKRQSVAFWCNPISGHATLYWYQQILGQGPKLLIQFQNNGVVDDSQLPKDRFSAERLKGVDSTLKIQPAKLEDSAVYLCASSRLTSGTGELFFGEGSRLTVL.